The present T cell receptor (beta chain) was sequenced within a study of blood T cell repertoires in COVID-19. Study-level information: COVID-19 samples, acute and convalescent, were from the United States, Italy and Spain.

In the original processing: Nucleated cell number was recorded as an estimate derived from reference gene primer amplification. This table comes from immunoSEQ multiplex PCR, and its TCRdb copy is limited to in-frame clones, with some not included. The V and J calls and clone size come from that table; D and trimming were worked out from the DNA. The data show 85,000 to 120,000 clones, approximately 80% seen once. This clone occurred a few times. The CDR3 consists of 12 residues. V lost 4 bases and J 3 bases, leaving 7 bases between the germline ends. Looked up from germline, CDR1 is SEHNR and CDR2 is FQNEAQ (reference sequence).

The chain recombines TRBV7-9 with TRBJ2-7; a weak D match, TRBD1 (5 bases). The material sequenced was peripheral blood. This TCR came from a human donor in a cohort sampled during active COVID-19. CDR3 protein: CASSSQGYEQYF. CDR3 DNA: TGTGCCAGCAGCTCTCAGGGCTACGAGCAGTACTTC.